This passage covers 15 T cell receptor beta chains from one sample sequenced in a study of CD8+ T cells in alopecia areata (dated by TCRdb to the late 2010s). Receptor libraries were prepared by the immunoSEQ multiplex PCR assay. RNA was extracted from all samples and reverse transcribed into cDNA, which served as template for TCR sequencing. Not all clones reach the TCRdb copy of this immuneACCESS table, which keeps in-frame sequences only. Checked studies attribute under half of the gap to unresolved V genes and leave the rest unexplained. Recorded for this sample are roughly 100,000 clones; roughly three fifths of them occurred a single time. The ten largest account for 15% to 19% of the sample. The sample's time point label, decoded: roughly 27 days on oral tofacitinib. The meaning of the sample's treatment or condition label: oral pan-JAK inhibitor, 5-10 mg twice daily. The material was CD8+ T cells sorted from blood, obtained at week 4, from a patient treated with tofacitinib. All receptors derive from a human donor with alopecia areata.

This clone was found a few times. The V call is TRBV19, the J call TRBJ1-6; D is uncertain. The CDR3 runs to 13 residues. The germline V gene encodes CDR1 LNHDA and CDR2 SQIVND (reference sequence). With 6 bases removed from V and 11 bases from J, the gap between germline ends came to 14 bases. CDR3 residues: CASSWEGGTPLHF. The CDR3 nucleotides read TGTGCCAGTAGCTGGGAAGGAGGAACACCCCTCCACTTT.

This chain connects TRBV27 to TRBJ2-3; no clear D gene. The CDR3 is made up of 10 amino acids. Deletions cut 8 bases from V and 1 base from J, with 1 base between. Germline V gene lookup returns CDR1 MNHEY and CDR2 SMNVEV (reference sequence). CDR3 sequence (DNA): TGTGCCAGCGGCACAGATACGCAGTATTTT. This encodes CASGTDTQYF.

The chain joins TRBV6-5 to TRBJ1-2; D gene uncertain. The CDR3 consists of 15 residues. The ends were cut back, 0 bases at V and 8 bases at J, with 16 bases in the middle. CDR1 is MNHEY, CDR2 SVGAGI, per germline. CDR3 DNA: TGTGCCAGCAGTTACTCGAGACTCCTCACTGGGGGCTACACCTTC. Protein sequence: CASSYSRLLTGGYTF.

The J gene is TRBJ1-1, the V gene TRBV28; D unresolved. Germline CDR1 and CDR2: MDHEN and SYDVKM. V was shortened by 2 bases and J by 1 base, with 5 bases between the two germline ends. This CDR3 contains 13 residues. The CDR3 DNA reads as TGTGCCAGCAGTTTAACCCCGAACACTGAAGCTTTCTTT. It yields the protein CASSLTPNTEAFF. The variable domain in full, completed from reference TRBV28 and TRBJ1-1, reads DVKVTQSSRYLVKRTGEKVFLECVQDMDHENMFWYRQDPGLGLRLIYFSYDVKMKEKGDIPEGYSVSREKKERFSLILESASTNQTSMYLCASSLTPNTEAFFGQGTRLTVV.

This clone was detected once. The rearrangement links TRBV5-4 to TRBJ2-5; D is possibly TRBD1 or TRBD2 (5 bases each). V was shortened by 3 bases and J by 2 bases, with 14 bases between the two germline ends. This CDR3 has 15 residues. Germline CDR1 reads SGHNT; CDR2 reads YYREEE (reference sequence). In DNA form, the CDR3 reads TGTGCCAGCAGCTCCGTCGGGGCGGCACAAGAGACCCAGTACTTC. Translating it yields CASSSVGAAQETQYF.

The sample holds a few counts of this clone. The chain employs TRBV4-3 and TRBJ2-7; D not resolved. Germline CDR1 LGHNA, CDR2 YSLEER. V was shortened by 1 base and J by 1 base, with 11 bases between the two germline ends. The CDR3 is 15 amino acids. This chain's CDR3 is CASSQGLGQSYEQYF. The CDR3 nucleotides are TGCGCCAGCAGCCAAGGGCTAGGGCAATCCTACGAGCAGTACTTC.

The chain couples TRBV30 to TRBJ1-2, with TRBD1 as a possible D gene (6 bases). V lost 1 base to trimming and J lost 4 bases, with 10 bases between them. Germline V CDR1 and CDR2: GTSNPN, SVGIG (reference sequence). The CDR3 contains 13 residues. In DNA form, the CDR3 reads TGTGCCTGGAGTGGGGACATTGCCTATGGCTACACCTTC. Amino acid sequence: CAWSGDIAYGYTF.

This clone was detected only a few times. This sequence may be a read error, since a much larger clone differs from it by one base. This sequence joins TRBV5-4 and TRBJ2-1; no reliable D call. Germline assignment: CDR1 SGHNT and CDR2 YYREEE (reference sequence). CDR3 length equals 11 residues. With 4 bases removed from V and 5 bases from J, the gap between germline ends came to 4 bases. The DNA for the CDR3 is TGTGCCAGCAGCATGAACAATGAGCAGTTCTTC. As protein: CASSMNNEQFF.

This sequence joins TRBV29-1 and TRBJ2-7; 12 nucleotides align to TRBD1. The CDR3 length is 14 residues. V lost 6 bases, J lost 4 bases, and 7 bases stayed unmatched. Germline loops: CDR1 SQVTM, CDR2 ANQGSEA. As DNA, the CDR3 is TGCAGCGTAGCCGGGACAGGGGGCGGTTACGAGCAGTACTTC. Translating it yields CSVAGTGGGYEQYF.

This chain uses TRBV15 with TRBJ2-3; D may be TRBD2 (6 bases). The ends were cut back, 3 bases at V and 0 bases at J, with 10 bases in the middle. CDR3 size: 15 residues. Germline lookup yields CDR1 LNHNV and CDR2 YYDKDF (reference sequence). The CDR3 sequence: CATSRRGLSTDTQYF. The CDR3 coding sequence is TGTGCCACCAGCAGGCGGGGATTGAGCACAGATACGCAGTATTTT.

The CDR3 sequence is CASSLLSSTASYEQYF. The CDR3 DNA sequence: TGTGCCAGCAGTTTATTAAGTTCCACAGCCTCCTACGAGCAGTACTTC. The genes are TRBV27 and TRBJ2-7; no reliable D call. The CDR3 runs to 16 residues. V was pared by 1 base and J by 0 bases, with 13 bases between. The germline V gene encodes CDR1 MNHEY and CDR2 SMNVEV (reference sequence).

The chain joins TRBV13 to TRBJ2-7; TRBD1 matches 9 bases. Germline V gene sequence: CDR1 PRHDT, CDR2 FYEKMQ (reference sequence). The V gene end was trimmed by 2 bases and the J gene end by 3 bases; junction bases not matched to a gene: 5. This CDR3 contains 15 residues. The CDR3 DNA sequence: TGTGCCAGCAGCTTACTGGGACAGGGCGTCTACGAGCAGTACTTC. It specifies CASSLLGQGVYEQYF.

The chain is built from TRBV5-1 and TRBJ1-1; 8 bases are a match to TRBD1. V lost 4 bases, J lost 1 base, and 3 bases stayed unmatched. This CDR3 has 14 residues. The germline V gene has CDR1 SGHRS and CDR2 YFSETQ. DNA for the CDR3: TGCGCCAGCAGCGGCGGGACAGGGAACACTGAAGCTTTCTTT. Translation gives CASSGGTGNTEAFF.

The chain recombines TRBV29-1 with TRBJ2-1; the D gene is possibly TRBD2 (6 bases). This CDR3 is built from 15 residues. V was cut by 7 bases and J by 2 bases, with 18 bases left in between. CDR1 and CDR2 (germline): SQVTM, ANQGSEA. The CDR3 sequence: CSAYDSSEPYNEQFF. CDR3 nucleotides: TGCAGCGCCTATGACTCTAGCGAGCCCTACAATGAGCAGTTCTTC.

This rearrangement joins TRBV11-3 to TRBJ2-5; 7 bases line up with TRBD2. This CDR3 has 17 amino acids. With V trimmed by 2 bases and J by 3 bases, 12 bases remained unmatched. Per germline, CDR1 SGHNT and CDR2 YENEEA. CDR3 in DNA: TGTGCCAGCAGCTTAAGTTTCGGCCAGCGGGGTAAAGAGACCCAGTACTTC. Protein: CASSLSFGQRGKETQYF.